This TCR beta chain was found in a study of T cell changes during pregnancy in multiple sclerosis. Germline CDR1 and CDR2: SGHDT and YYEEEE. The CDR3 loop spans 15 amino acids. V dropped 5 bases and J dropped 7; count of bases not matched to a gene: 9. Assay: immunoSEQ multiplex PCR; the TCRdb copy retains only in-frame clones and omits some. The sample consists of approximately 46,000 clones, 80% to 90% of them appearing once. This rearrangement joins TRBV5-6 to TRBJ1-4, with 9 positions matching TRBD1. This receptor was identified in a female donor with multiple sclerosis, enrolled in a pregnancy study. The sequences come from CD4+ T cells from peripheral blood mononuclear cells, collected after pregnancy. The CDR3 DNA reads TGTGCCAGCAGTAACAGGGGGCGCGGTGGTGAAAAACTGTTTTTT. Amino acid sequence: CASSNRGRGGEKLFF.